The rows below give T cell receptor beta chains drawn from one sample of a study of blood T cell repertoires in COVID-19. Assay used: immunoSEQ multiplex PCR; TCRdb lists only in-frame clones, some missing. The sample includes under 300,000 clones, roughly nine tenths of them seen just once. The sequenced sample was peripheral blood. The origin of the receptors is a woman aged 40 to 50 who had recovered from COVID-19. Each CDR3 is given with its conserved first and last residue. Fields, in order: J gene, D gene, CDR3 length, V gene, clone size, CDR3 DNA, CDR3 protein. A D gene is named only where the DNA matches it firmly. Size is stated for part of the rows, as once, few or many counts, or as a class when the clone is expanded.

>TRBJ1-1|TRBD1|15|TRBV14|NA
TGTGCCAGCAGCCGGAAATTGACAGGGTCCACTGAAGCTTTCTTT
CASSRKLTGSTEAFF
>TRBJ2-1|TRBD2|16|TRBV7-6|NA
TGTGCCAGCAGCTTAGGGGCTAGCGGCTGGGGGGATGAGCAGTTCTTC
CASSLGASGWGDEQFF
>TRBJ2-7|NA|13|TRBV29-1|few
TGCAGCGTTGAAGGCGGGAACTCCTACGAGCAGTACTTC
CSVEGGNSYEQYF
>TRBJ1-1|NA|14|TRBV2|NA
TGTGCCAGCAGTGTTGAGGGGGGGGACACTGAAGCTTTCTTT
CASSVEGGDTEAFF
>TRBJ2-7|TRBD2|14|TRBV6-2/TRBV6-3|NA
TGTGCCAGCAGTTACCGACTAGCTTCCTACGAGCAGTACTTC
CASSYRLASYEQYF
>TRBJ2-5|NA|15|TRBV27|NA
TGTGCCAGCAGTTTAAATACAGGCTCCCAAGAGACCCAGTACTTC
CASSLNTGSQETQYF
>TRBJ1-1|NA|14|TRBV18|NA
TGTGCCAGCTCACCAACTTCAGGGAACACTGAAGCTTTCTTT
CASSPTSGNTEAFF
>TRBJ2-2|NA|13|TRBV30|NA
TGTGCCTGGAGTGTGCTAGGAACCGGGGAGCTGTTTTTT
CAWSVLGTGELFF
>TRBJ2-7|TRBD1|13|TRBV30|once
TGTGCCTGGAGCGGGACAGGGGATACCGAGCAGTACTTC
CAWSGTGDTEQYF
>TRBJ1-4|NA|11|TRBV21-1|NA
TGTGCCAGCAGCCCTCTTTGTAAACTGTTTTTT
CASSPLCKLFF
>TRBJ2-2|NA|16|TRBV11-1|NA
TGTGCCAGCAGCTTAGGGGAGCGTTCGAACACCGGGGAGCTGTTTTTT
CASSLGERSNTGELFF
>TRBJ2-7|NA|13|TRBV12-3/TRBV12-4|NA
TGTGCCAGCAGTATCACCCCTACGGGGGAGCAGTACTTC
CASSITPTGEQYF
>TRBJ2-1|TRBD2|15|TRBV11-3|NA
TGTGCCAGCAGCTTAGTAGCGGGAGGGGGCAATGAGCAGTTCTTC
CASSLVAGGGNEQFF
>TRBJ2-1|NA|15|TRBV27|NA
TGTGCCAGCAGTTTTCACCAGGGGTTGAGCAATGAGCAGTTCTTC
CASSFHQGLSNEQFF
>TRBJ2-1|TRBD2|18|TRBV5-4|once
TGTGCCAGCAGCTTTGCCGGGACTAGCGGGACATCCTACAATGAGCAGTTCTTC
CASSFAGTSGTSYNEQFF